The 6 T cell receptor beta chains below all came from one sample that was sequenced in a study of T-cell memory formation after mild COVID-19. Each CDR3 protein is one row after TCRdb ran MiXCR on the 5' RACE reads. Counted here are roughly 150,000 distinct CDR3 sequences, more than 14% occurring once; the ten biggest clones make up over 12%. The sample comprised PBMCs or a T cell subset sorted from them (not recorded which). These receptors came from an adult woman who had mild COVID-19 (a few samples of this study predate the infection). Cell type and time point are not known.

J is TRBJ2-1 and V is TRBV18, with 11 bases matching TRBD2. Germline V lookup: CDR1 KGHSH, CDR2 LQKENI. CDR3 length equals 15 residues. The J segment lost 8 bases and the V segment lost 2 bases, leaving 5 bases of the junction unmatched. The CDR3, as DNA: TGTGCCAGCTCACCAGGCCTAGCGGGGGGTGATGAGCAGTTCTTC. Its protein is CASSPGLAGGDEQFF.

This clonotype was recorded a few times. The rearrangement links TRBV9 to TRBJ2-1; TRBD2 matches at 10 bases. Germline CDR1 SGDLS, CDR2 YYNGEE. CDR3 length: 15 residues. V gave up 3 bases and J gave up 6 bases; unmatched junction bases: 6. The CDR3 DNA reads TGTGCCAGCAGCGCCCCTAGCGGGAGCCCCAATGAGCAGTTCTTC. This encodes CASSAPSGSPNEQFF.

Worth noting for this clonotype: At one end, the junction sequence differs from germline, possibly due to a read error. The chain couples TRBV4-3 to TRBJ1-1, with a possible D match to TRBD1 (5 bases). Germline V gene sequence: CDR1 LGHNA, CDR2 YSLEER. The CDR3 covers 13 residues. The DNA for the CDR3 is TGCGCCAGCAGCCAAGATCCAGGGACTGAAGATTTCTTT. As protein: CASSQDPGTEDFF.

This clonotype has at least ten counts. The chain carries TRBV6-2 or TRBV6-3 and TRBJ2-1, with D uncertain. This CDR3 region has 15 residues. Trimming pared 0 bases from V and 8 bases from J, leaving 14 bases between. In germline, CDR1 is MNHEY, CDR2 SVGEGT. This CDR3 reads CASSYSRRSRDEQFF. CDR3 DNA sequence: TGTGCCAGCAGTTACTCGAGACGGAGTCGGGATGAGCAGTTCTTC.

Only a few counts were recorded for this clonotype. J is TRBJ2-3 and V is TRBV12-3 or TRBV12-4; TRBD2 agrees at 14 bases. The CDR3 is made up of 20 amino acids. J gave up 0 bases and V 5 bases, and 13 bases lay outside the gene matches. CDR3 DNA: TGTGCCAGCAGTCCCTCGCTGGGACTAGCGGGGGATTTTAGCACAGATACGCAGTATTTT. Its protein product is CASSPSLGLAGDFSTDTQYF.

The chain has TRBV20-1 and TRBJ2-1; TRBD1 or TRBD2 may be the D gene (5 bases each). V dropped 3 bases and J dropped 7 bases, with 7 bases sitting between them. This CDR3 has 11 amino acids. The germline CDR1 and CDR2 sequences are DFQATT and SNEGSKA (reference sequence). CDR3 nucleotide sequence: TGCAGTGCTAGCAGGGAGAATGAGCAGTTCTTC. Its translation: CSASRENEQFF.